This TCR beta chain came from a study of neurological immune-mediated disorders. Unsorted libraries were prepared from 2 million PBMCs that had been stored at -80 C. TCRdb ran MiXCR on the 5' RACE reads and lists one entry per CDR3 protein. The table lists tens of thousands of distinct CDR3 sequences, more than 15% of them singletons. The CDR3 spans 14 residues. The V gene's germline CDR1 is LGHNA and CDR2 YSLEER. V was pared by 4 bases and J by 3 bases, with 12 bases between. The genes are TRBV4-3 and TRBJ2-5, with D tentatively TRBD2 (6 bases). The specimen was PBMCs. The receptor comes from a woman between 40 and 50 years old in good health. For the CDR3, the DNA is TGCGCCAGCAGCCTCCTTGGAGGGGAAGAGACCCAGTACTTC. This encodes CASSLLGGEETQYF.